This entry lists 21 T cell receptor beta chains sequenced from one sample in a study of long-term antiretroviral therapy in people with HIV. Sequencing used immunoSEQ v3.0 at survey level. The data were produced by immunoSEQ multiplex PCR, yet TCRdb's version contains in-frame clones alone and is incomplete. This sample carries about 22,000 clones, less than 85% of them seen once, and the ten largest clones take less than 20%. The specimen was unsorted PBMCs, collected 0.5 years before starting antiretroviral therapy. The source is a man between 35 and 55 years old with HIV.

J is TRBJ2-7 and V is TRBV7-8, with D unclear. Trimming took off 2 bases at V and 6 bases at J, with 11 bases between the two ends. The CDR3 length is 13 residues. Germline V gene lookup returns CDR1 SGHVS and CDR2 FQNEAQ. The CDR3: CASSLNAALEQYF. CDR3 coding DNA: TGTGCCAGCAGCTTAAACGCAGCCCTCGAGCAGTACTTC. The full variable domain, its missing parts supplied by reference TRBV7-8 and TRBJ2-7, is GAGVSQSPRYKVAKRGQDVALRCDPISGHVSLFWYQQALGQGPEFLTYFQNEAQLDKSGLPSDRFFAERPEGSVSTLKIQRTQQEDSAVYLCASSLNAALEQYFGPGTRLTVT.

The rearrangement links TRBV5-4 to TRBJ1-2, with D perhaps TRBD1 (6 bases). From germline, CDR1 is SGHNT and CDR2 YYREEE (reference sequence). V was trimmed by 0 bases and J by 1 base, leaving 10 bases between them. The CDR3 is 15 amino acids. CDR3 sequence reads: CASSLEGGNNYGYTF. CDR3 in DNA: TGTGCCAGCAGCTTGGAGGGGGGAAATAACTATGGCTACACCTTC. Filled out from reference TRBV5-4 and TRBJ1-2, the complete variable domain reads ETGVTQSPTHLIKTRGQQVTLRCSSQSGHNTVSWYQQALGQGPQFIFQYYREEENGRGNFPPRFSGLQFPNYSSELNVNALELDDSALYLCASSLEGGNNYGYTFGSGTRLTVV.

The chain couples TRBV11-2 to TRBJ2-4, with TRBD2 identical over 8 bases. With V trimmed by 5 bases and J by 0 bases, 3 bases remained unmatched. The germline gives CDR1 SGHAT, CDR2 FQNNGV. This CDR3 is 15 amino acids long. This CDR3 reads CASSPTSGAKNIQYF. The CDR3 coding sequence is TGTGCCAGCAGCCCTACTAGCGGAGCCAAAAACATTCAGTACTTC.

This clone was observed a handful of times. Without the conserved terminal phenylalanine or tryptophan, this CDR3 likely stems from a read error. The limits of the CDR3 on the DNA are not certain, so only TCRdb's listed CDR3 is given. The J gene is TRBJ2-6, the V gene TRBV9; TRBD1 was called by the table and not checked on the DNA. Germline V CDR1 and CDR2: SGDLS, YYNGEE. Termini included, the CDR3 measures 11 amino acids. The CDR3 loop reads CASSLDPQVMA.

The genes are TRBV6-5 and TRBJ2-5; unclear D gene. CDR3 size: 13 residues. CDR1 is MNHEY and CDR2 is SVGAGI in the germline V gene. V dropped 5 bases and J dropped 2 bases, with 9 bases sitting between them. The CDR3 bases are TGTGCCAGCAGTCCCCAGGTTCAAGAGACCCAGTACTTC. It encodes CASSPQVQETQYF.

The V gene is TRBV10-2, the J gene TRBJ2-1; the match to TRBD2 covers 9 bases. The trim removed 0 bases at V and 6 bases at J, leaving 0 bases unmatched. Germline CDR1 and CDR2: WSHSY and SAAADI. This CDR3 comprises 14 residues. CDR3 in DNA: TGCGCCAGCAGTGAGTCAGCGGGGGGCAATGAGCAGTTCTTC. Protein: CASSESAGGNEQFF.

CDR3 in amino acids: CATRLAGTYEQYF. The DNA for the CDR3 is TGTGCCACCCGACTAGCGGGGACCTACGAGCAGTACTTC. The chain has TRBV28 and TRBJ2-7; 11 bases match TRBD2. This CDR3 contains 13 residues. In germline, CDR1 is MDHEN, CDR2 SYDVKM. Trimming took 10 bases from V and 2 from J; bases not matched to a gene: 4.

Judged by abundance, this clone is medium-sized. The rearrangement links TRBV28 to TRBJ1-6; D is unclear. The CDR3 has 13 residues. The germline gives CDR1 MDHEN, CDR2 SYDVKM. The V gene lost 6 bases and the J gene lost 7 bases, with 10 bases spanning the gap. The CDR3 region is CASSGRGNSPLHF. The DNA of the CDR3 is TGTGCCAGCAGCGGACGAGGGAATTCACCCCTCCACTTT.

The rearrangement uses TRBV7-8 and TRBJ2-7, with TRBD1 matching over 12 bases. Germline CDR1 SGHVS, CDR2 FQNEAQ. After removal of 5 bases from V and 7 bases from J, the junction contained 9 bases not matched to a gene. The length of the CDR3 is 15 residues. DNA of the CDR3: TGTGCCAGCAGCCAACGGGGACAGGGGGCGAGGGAGCAGTACTTC. Translating gives CASSQRGQGAREQYF. The complete variable domain, with remaining parts taken from reference TRBV7-8 and TRBJ2-7, reads GAGVSQSPRYKVAKRGQDVALRCDPISGHVSLFWYQQALGQGPEFLTYFQNEAQLDKSGLPSDRFFAERPEGSVSTLKIQRTQQEDSAVYLCASSQRGQGAREQYFGPGTRLTVT.

The chain employs TRBV11-3 and TRBJ2-2; D is unresolved. The CDR3 runs to 14 residues. Trimming left V 4 bases short and J 2 bases short, with 8 bases between. Germline CDR1 and CDR2: SGHNT and YENEEA. The CDR3 spells CASSSYPNTGELFF. The CDR3 DNA is TGTGCCAGCAGCTCCTACCCCAACACCGGGGAGCTGTTTTTT.

This rearrangement joins TRBV11-2 to TRBJ2-7, with 8 bases lining up with TRBD2. CDR3 length: 15 residues. Germline loops: CDR1 SGHAT, CDR2 FQNNGV. The junction had 4 bases not matched to a gene; V was cut back by 1 base and J by 2 bases. CDR3 sequence: CASSLAGGWAYEQYF. The CDR3, as DNA: TGTGCCAGCAGCTTAGCGGGAGGGTGGGCCTACGAGCAGTACTTC.

The chain couples TRBV11-2 to TRBJ2-1; TRBD2 aligns across 7 bases. The V gene end was trimmed by 5 bases and the J gene end by 3 bases; junction bases not matched to a gene: 1. The CDR3 consists of 13 residues. Per the germline V gene, CDR1 is SGHAT and CDR2 is FQNNGV. The CDR3 is CASSPGGYNEQFF. CDR3 nucleotides: TGTGCCAGCAGCCCGGGGGGCTACAATGAGCAGTTCTTC.

The genes are TRBV9 and TRBJ2-3; D is perhaps TRBD2 (5 bases). Germline V gene lookup returns CDR1 SGDLS and CDR2 YYNGEE. The germline V and J ends were trimmed by 5 bases and 2 bases, with 12 bases remaining between them. CDR3 length: 14 residues. CDR3 DNA sequence: TGTGCCAGCAGACGGGATCCCTACACAGATACGCAGTATTTT. Its translation is CASRRDPYTDTQYF.

V and J are TRBV5-1 and TRBJ1-3; D unclear. The CDR3 spans 12 residues. Germline-derived CDR1 and CDR2 are SGHRS and YFSETQ. Trimming took off 3 bases at V and 0 bases at J, with 1 base between the two ends. In nucleotides, the CDR3 is TGCGCCAGCAGCTACTCTGGAAACACCATATATTTT. It encodes CASSYSGNTIYF.

This chain uses TRBV7-8 with TRBJ2-3; D not certain. Per germline, CDR1 SGHVS and CDR2 FQNEAQ. V dropped 4 bases and J dropped 2 bases, with 4 bases sitting between them. The CDR3 sequence is 12 residues long. The chain's CDR3 is CASSSSTDTQYF. The DNA of the CDR3 is TGTGCCAGCAGCTCCTCCACAGATACGCAGTATTTT.

The chain links TRBV7-2 to TRBJ2-7; 7 nucleotides align to TRBD1. J lost 0 bases, V lost 5 bases, and 16 bases had no gene match. The length of the CDR3 is 18 residues. CDR1 SGHTA and CDR2 FQGNSA come from the germline V gene. The CDR3 sequence: CASSVKTKGAPSSYEQYF. DNA for the CDR3: TGTGCCAGCAGCGTAAAGACTAAGGGGGCTCCGAGCTCCTACGAGCAGTACTTC.

This clone was detected a few times. The V call is TRBV14, the J call TRBJ1-6; 7 nucleotides line up with TRBD1. Per the germline V gene, CDR1 is SGHDN and CDR2 is FVKESK. CDR3 length: 15 residues. Losses at the gene ends were 1 base for V and 7 bases for J; bases not matched to a gene: 4. The CDR3 bases are TGTGCCAGCAGCCAAGCGACAGGGAACAATTCACCCCTCCACTTT. Protein product: CASSQATGNNSPLHF.

This chain links TRBV7-3 with TRBJ1-1; possible D gene TRBD1, 6 bases. Between the trimmed V and J ends, which lost 5 bases and 3 bases, there was a span of 10 bases. Germline CDR1 SGHTA, CDR2 FQGTGA. This CDR3 is 13 amino acids long. Here the CDR3 reads CASSLDRDTEAFF. The CDR3 nucleotides read TGTGCCAGCAGCCTGGACAGAGACACTGAAGCTTTCTTT.

The chain couples TRBV4-1 to TRBJ2-3; no definite D call. The V gene's germline CDR1 is MGHRA and CDR2 YSYEKL. V lost 4 bases, J lost 4 bases, and 15 bases lay in between. CDR3 size: 15 residues. CDR3 protein: CASSPSPGGSDTQYF. As DNA, the CDR3 is TGCGCCAGCAGCCCCTCCCCGGGCGGTTCAGATACGCAGTATTTT.

The genes are TRBV4-1 and TRBJ2-3; D is uncertain. The germline CDR1 and CDR2 sequences are MGHRA and YSYEKL. This CDR3 spans 13 amino acids. Between the trimmed V and J ends, which lost 0 bases and 7 bases, there was a span of 8 bases. CDR3: CASSQEQAYTQYF. The CDR3 region has the DNA TGCGCCAGCAGCCAAGAGCAGGCTTATACGCAGTATTTT.

This chain connects TRBV20-1 to TRBJ2-5, with D unresolved. The CDR3 is 11 residues long. The germline V gene has CDR1 DFQATT and CDR2 SNEGSKA (reference sequence). V was pared by 3 bases and J by 2 bases, with 4 bases between. The CDR3 DNA follows: TGCAGTGCTAGCCAGCAAGAGACCCAGTACTTC. It is translated as CSASQQETQYF.